Given below is one TCR beta chain in context. Other DNA sequences from this sample encode an identical CDR3 as well. Clinical history as reported by participants underpinned cohort assignment. Donors in Cohort 3 who had recovered were those with two negative PCRs, healthcare professional clearance, or resolution of their symptoms. The data derive from a study of blood T cell repertoires in COVID-19. Study-wide context: T cells, B-cell-depleted T cells, or PBMCs supplied cDNA or gDNA.

Sequenced by immunoSEQ multiplex PCR; TCRdb stores in-frame clones only, minus some. The sample shows hundreds of thousands of clones, about 82% of them seen only once. CDR3 length: 14 residues. The junction had 5 bases not matched to a gene; V was cut back by 3 bases and J by 5 bases. Germline V gene data show CDR1 as SGDLS and CDR2 as YYNGEE. The clonotype originates from a woman aged 45-59 years who had recovered from COVID-19. Source material: PBMCs or T cells enriched from blood (not recorded which). The chain has TRBV9 and TRBJ1-1; 9 nucleotides align to TRBD1. This CDR3 is CASSAGQGRTEAFF. The CDR3 nucleotides are TGTGCCAGCAGCGCAGGACAGGGGAGGACTGAAGCTTTCTTT.